This T cell receptor (beta chain) was identified during a study of vaccination effects on CD4 cells after COVID-19. Viral peptide pool expansion of antigen-specific CD4+ T cells preceded sequencing in the ViraFEST assay. Culture proceeded for 10 days, and CD4+ T cells were then isolated. Vaccine recipients, nucleocapsid antibody negative, had no prior SARS-CoV-2 infection. With regard to this clone: Its antigen is unknown.

CDR1 SNHLY and CDR2 FYNNEI come from the germline V gene. Trimming removed 6 bases from V and 0 bases from J, with 9 bases in between. This CDR3 spans 14 amino acids. Assay used: immunoSEQ multiplex PCR; TCRdb lists only in-frame clones, some missing. The sample shows 62,000 or so clones, 75% to 85% of them seen only once. V usage is TRBV2 and J usage is TRBJ1-5; a possible D gene is TRBD1 (5 bases). The origin of this receptor is a human donor who received a COVID-19 vaccine. The source was CD4+ T cells from PBMCs cultured with SARS-CoV-2 spike peptides, collected before COVID-19 vaccination. CDR3 sequence: CASRDTDSNQPQHF. The CDR3 bases are TGTGCCAGCAGGGACACCGATAGCAATCAGCCCCAGCATTTT. The full variable domain, in which reference TRBV2 and TRBJ1-5 provide the parts outside the CDR3, is EPEVTQTPSHQVTQMGQEVILRCVPISNHLYFYWYRQILGQKVEFLVSFYNNEISEKSEIFDDQFSVERPDGSNFTLKIRSTKLEDSAMYFCASRDTDSNQPQHFGDGTRLSIL.